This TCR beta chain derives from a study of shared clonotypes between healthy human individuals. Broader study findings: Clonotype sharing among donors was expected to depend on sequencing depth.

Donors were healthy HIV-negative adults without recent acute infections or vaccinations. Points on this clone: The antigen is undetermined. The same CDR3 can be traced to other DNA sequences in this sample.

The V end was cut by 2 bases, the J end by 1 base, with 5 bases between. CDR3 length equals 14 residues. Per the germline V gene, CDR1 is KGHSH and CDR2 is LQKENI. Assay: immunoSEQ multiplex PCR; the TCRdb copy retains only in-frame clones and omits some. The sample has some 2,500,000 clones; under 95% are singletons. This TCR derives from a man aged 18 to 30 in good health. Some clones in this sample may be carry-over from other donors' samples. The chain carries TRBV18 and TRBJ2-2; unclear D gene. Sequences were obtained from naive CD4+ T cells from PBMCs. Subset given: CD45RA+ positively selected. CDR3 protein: CASSPGQNTGELFF. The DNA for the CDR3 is TGTGCCAGCTCACCAGGGCAGAACACCGGGGAGCTGTTTTTT.